The sequence of this T cell receptor (beta chain) was determined in a study of blood T cell repertoires in COVID-19. Study-wide context: Samples of COVID-19 (acute and convalescent) were obtained from the United States, Italy and Spain. Nucleic acid was either cDNA or gDNA, and it came from T cells, B-cell-depleted T cells, or PBMCs.

CDR1 is SGHTS and CDR2 is YDEGEE in the germline V gene. With 0 bases removed from V and 6 bases from J, the gap between germline ends came to 14 bases. CDR3 length equals 15 residues. Methods used by the authors: Estimated nucleated cell counts came from reference gene primer amplification. TCRdb's table, derived via immunoSEQ multiplex PCR, lists solely in-frame clones and lacks some. That table supplies the V and J calls and clone size; D and trimming were determined from the DNA. The sample comprises 180,000 or so clones, 80% to 90% of which are singletons, and approximately 1.4% rests with the top ten.

This sequence originates from a woman between 50 and 59 years old with acute or convalescent COVID-19. Sample: peripheral blood. This chain joins TRBV5-8 and TRBJ2-3; a possible D gene is TRBD1 (6 bases). CDR3 sequence (DNA): TGTGCCAGCAGCTTGGGGGCAGGGGTGGAGGATACGCAGTATTTT. Protein product: CASSLGAGVEDTQYF.